Following are 32 T cell receptor beta chains from one sample sequenced in a study of T cells after posttransplantation cyclophosphamide. Cells defined as naive were viable CD3+CD4+ or CD3+CD8+ and CCR7+CD45RA+CD45RO-CD95-CD27+CD28+. The repertoire was sequenced with immunoSEQ multiplex PCR; TCRdb's copy has only in-frame clones and lacks some. The repertoire holds 31,000 or so clones, with around nine tenths as singletons. Sequences were obtained from naive CD4+ T cells sorted from PBMCs. These receptors were taken from a woman in her sixties in good health, CMV-negative, and a related stem cell transplant donor.

This chain uses TRBV5-1 with TRBJ1-2; tentatively, D is TRBD1 (5 bases). Germline values: CDR1 SGHRS, CDR2 YFSETQ. The ends were cut back, 0 bases at V and 5 bases at J, with 11 bases in the middle. The CDR3 spans 14 residues. The CDR3, as DNA: TGCGCCAGCAGCTTGGGTACAGGTCCTTATGGCTACACCTTC. This sequence encodes CASSLGTGPYGYTF.

The V and J genes are TRBV7-9 and TRBJ1-2; no definite D call. The CDR3 consists of 13 residues. In germline, CDR1 is SEHNR, CDR2 FQNEAQ (reference sequence). Trimming took 1 base from V and 6 from J, leaving 9 bases between them. The CDR3 here is CASSLVEGHGYTF. As DNA, the CDR3 is TGTGCCAGCAGCTTAGTGGAGGGCCATGGCTACACCTTC.

The CDR3 loop is CASSELWGVNTDTQYF. As DNA, the CDR3 is TGTGCCAGCAGTGAACTGTGGGGCGTCAACACAGATACGCAGTATTTT. The chain combines TRBV6-1 with TRBJ2-3, with a weak D call TRBD1 (5 bases). The CDR3 is 16 residues long. Germline V lookup: CDR1 MNHNS, CDR2 SASEGT. V was trimmed by 2 bases and J by 2 bases, leaving 14 bases between them.

The V gene is TRBV4-2, the J gene TRBJ1-2; D possibly corresponds to TRBD1 (5 bases). This CDR3 has 16 amino acids. Trimming left V 0 bases short and J 2 bases short, with 13 bases between. CDR1 and CDR2 (germline): LGHNA, YNFKEQ. CDR3 sequence reads: CASSQDLITGNYGYTF. In DNA, the CDR3 is TGTGCCAGCAGCCAAGATCTTATCACAGGAAACTATGGCTACACCTTC.

The V gene is TRBV10-1, the J gene TRBJ2-7; a weak D match, TRBD1 (6 bases). Germline CDR1 and CDR2: WNHNN and SYGVQD (reference sequence). The V gene lost 2 bases and the J gene lost 7 bases, with 12 bases spanning the gap. The CDR3 is 13 residues long. The CDR3 loop is CASSETGWWEQYF. The CDR3 coding sequence is TGCGCCAGCAGTGAGACAGGGTGGTGGGAGCAGTACTTC.

The chain has TRBV28 and TRBJ2-1; TRBD2 agrees at 8 bases. Germline V gene sequence: CDR1 MDHEN, CDR2 SYDVKM. The CDR3 contains 13 residues. V lost 2 bases, J lost 7 bases, and 1 base stayed unmatched. The CDR3 reads CASSLGGRNEQFF. In nucleotides, the CDR3 is TGTGCCAGCAGTTTAGGCGGGAGGAATGAGCAGTTCTTC. Supplemented by reference TRBV28 and TRBJ2-1, the full variable domain reads DVKVTQSSRYLVKRTGEKVFLECVQDMDHENMFWYRQDPGLGLRLIYFSYDVKMKEKGDIPEGYSVSREKKERFSLILESASTNQTSMYLCASSLGGRNEQFFGPGTRLTVL.

The chain employs TRBV18 and TRBJ2-3, with 8 bases aligning to TRBD2. The CDR3 runs to 15 residues. Unmatched junction bases numbered 2, after V lost 2 bases and J lost 1 base. Per germline, CDR1 KGHSH and CDR2 LQKENI. The CDR3 protein is CASSPKAGGTDTQYF. CDR3 sequence (DNA): TGTGCCAGCTCACCAAAAGCGGGGGGCACAGATACGCAGTATTTT.

The CDR3: CASSFLGDRGGYTF. The DNA for the CDR3 is TGTGCCAGCAGTTTTTTAGGGGATAGGGGTGGCTACACCTTC. The chain has TRBV27 and TRBJ1-2; maybe TRBD1 (5 bases). The germline gives CDR1 MNHEY, CDR2 SMNVEV (reference sequence). CDR3 length equals 14 residues. V lost 3 bases and J lost 7, with 15 bases in between.

The gene calls are TRBV19 and TRBJ1-5, with D possibly TRBD1 on 5 matching bases. The V end was cut by 6 bases, the J end by 0 bases, with 15 bases between. This CDR3 has 16 amino acids. CDR1 and CDR2 from the germline V gene are LNHDA and SQIVND (reference sequence). The CDR3 bases are TGTGCCAGTAGGCCCGACCGGGGGGTTAGCAATCAGCCCCAGCATTTT. Protein: CASRPDRGVSNQPQHF.

This sequence joins TRBV6-5 and TRBJ2-3, with 7 bases matching TRBD2. Germline V gene sequence: CDR1 MNHEY, CDR2 SVGAGI. V was pared by 2 bases and J by 5 bases, with 4 bases of the junction left unmatched. CDR3 size: 14 residues. The CDR3 DNA follows: TGTGCCAGCAGTTACGCGGGGGTGGTAGATACGCAGTATTTT. It is translated as CASSYAGVVDTQYF.

The genes are TRBV4-3 and TRBJ2-3; TRBD1 aligns across 9 bases. Germline-derived CDR1 and CDR2 are LGHNA and YSLEER. The V segment lost 3 bases and the J segment 4 bases; nucleotides outside the gene matches: 11. This CDR3 spans 17 amino acids. CDR3 DNA: TGCGCCAGCAGCCAGGGACAGGGACTGTCGAGGCCAGATACGCAGTATTTT. Its protein product is CASSQGQGLSRPDTQYF.

The chain combines TRBV6-6 with TRBJ2-7; D might be TRBD2 (6 bases). The germline gives CDR1 MNHNY, CDR2 SVGAGI (reference sequence). Trimming shortened V by 6 bases and J by 0 bases, and 12 bases separated the two germline ends. The length of the CDR3 is 14 residues. The CDR3 is CASRRDAGSYEQYF. The CDR3 coding sequence is TGTGCCAGCAGGCGGGACGCAGGCTCCTACGAGCAGTACTTC.

This sequence joins TRBV7-9 and TRBJ2-5; 11 bases are shared with TRBD1. With V trimmed by 4 bases and J by 4 bases, 8 bases remained unmatched. The CDR3 runs to 16 residues. Germline V gives CDR1 SEHNR, CDR2 FQNEAQ (reference sequence). In nucleotides, the CDR3 is TGTGCCAGCAGCTCCGGGACAGGGGGTTTAGGAGAGACCCAGTACTTC. Translated: CASSSGTGGLGETQYF.

V gene TRBV29-1 combines with J gene TRBJ1-5; D is unclear. Trimming removed 7 bases from V and 3 bases from J, with 13 bases in between. CDR1 and CDR2 (germline): SQVTM, ANQGSEA. The length of the CDR3 is 13 residues. This CDR3 is CSAATGDNQPQHF. The CDR3, as DNA: TGCAGCGCGGCGACCGGGGACAATCAGCCCCAGCATTTT.

V usage is TRBV7-2 and J usage is TRBJ2-5, with 9 bases fitting TRBD2. The CDR3 contains 15 residues. V shed 1 base, J shed 1 base, and the junction held 1 base outside the gene matches. Germline CDR1 SGHTA, CDR2 FQGNSA. CDR3 nucleotide sequence: TGTGCCAGCAGCTTAGGCGGGGGGGCCCAAGAGACCCAGTACTTC. Translating it yields CASSLGGGAQETQYF.

The chain recombines TRBV7-2 with TRBJ1-2; the D is unclear. CDR1 is SGHTA, CDR2 FQGNSA, per germline. The germline V and J ends were trimmed by 2 bases and 0 bases, with 4 bases remaining between them. This CDR3 is 13 amino acids long. This chain's CDR3 is CASSLSANYGYTF. As DNA, the CDR3 is TGTGCCAGCAGCTTATCCGCTAACTATGGCTACACCTTC.

The chain has TRBV2 and TRBJ1-2, with D maybe TRBD1 (6 bases). V lost 7 bases, J lost 4 bases, and 19 bases lay in between. Germline V lookup: CDR1 SNHLY, CDR2 FYNNEI. The CDR3 is made up of 15 amino acids. CDR3 sequence reads: CASKVDRTQAYGYTF. In DNA form, the CDR3 reads TGTGCCAGCAAGGTGGACAGAACTCAAGCCTATGGCTACACCTTC.

The chain links TRBV4-1 to TRBJ2-1; TRBD2 aligns across 11 bases. J lost 7 bases, V lost 4 bases, and 6 bases had no gene match. The length of the CDR3 is 15 residues. Germline values: CDR1 MGHRA, CDR2 YSYEKL. Written as DNA, the CDR3 is TGCGCCAGCAGCCCATCGGGACTAGCGGAAAATGAGCAGTTCTTC. This encodes CASSPSGLAENEQFF.

In regard to this clone: Other nucleotide sequences in the sample specify the same CDR3. The genes are TRBV4-3 and TRBJ1-2; TRBD1 agrees at 7 bases. With V trimmed by 1 base and J by 4 bases, 6 bases remained unmatched. Germline V lookup: CDR1 LGHNA, CDR2 YSLEER. The CDR3 has 15 amino acids. The CDR3 spells CASSQGAGGSYGYTF. CDR3 nucleotide sequence: TGCGCCAGCAGCCAAGGGGCAGGGGGTAGCTATGGCTACACCTTC.

The chain employs TRBV27 and TRBJ2-1; 8 positions match TRBD1. J gave up 9 bases and V 5 bases, and 9 bases lay outside the gene matches. CDR1 is MNHEY, CDR2 SMNVEV, per germline (reference sequence). The CDR3 is made up of 14 amino acids. The CDR3 loop is CASSRGQGEGEQFF. CDR3 nucleotides: TGTGCCAGCAGTCGTGGACAGGGTGAGGGTGAGCAGTTCTTC.

The rearrangement links TRBV5-1 to TRBJ2-5; 7 positions agree with TRBD1. Trimming at V came to 4 bases and at J to 1 base, leaving 4 bases not matched to a gene. CDR3 length equals 14 residues. The germline V gene encodes CDR1 SGHRS and CDR2 YFSETQ. CDR3 nucleotide sequence: TGCGCCAGCAGCCCGGGGACAGCCCAAGAGACCCAGTACTTC. It translates to CASSPGTAQETQYF. The full variable domain, in which reference TRBV5-1 and TRBJ2-5 provide the parts outside the CDR3, is KAGVTQTPRYLIKTRGQQVTLSCSPISGHRSVSWYQQTPGQGLQFLFEYFSETQRNKGNFPGRFSGRQFSNSRSEMNVSTLELGDSALYLCASSPGTAQETQYFGPGTRLLVL.

V and J are TRBV5-1 and TRBJ1-2; no clear D gene. The CDR3 is 12 amino acids. Trimming shortened V by 7 bases and J by 2 bases, and 9 bases separated the two germline ends. CDR1 and CDR2 from the germline V gene are SGHRS and YFSETQ. Here the CDR3 reads CASGRENYGYTF. CDR3 bases: TGCGCCAGCGGACGGGAGAACTATGGCTACACCTTC.

This chain connects TRBV6-5 to TRBJ2-7; TRBD1 might be the D (6 bases). The CDR3 is 15 amino acids. The germline V gene encodes CDR1 MNHEY and CDR2 SVGAGI. Trimming shortened V by 3 bases and J by 1 base, and 13 bases separated the two germline ends. CDR3 nucleotide sequence: TGTGCCAGCAGTTATTCCAGGGGCTTTTCCTACGAGCAGTACTTC. Protein: CASSYSRGFSYEQYF.

The rearrangement joins TRBV19 to TRBJ1-2; D possibly corresponds to TRBD1 (6 bases). Germline V gene sequence: CDR1 LNHDA, CDR2 SQIVND (reference sequence). The CDR3 is 15 residues long. The ends were cut back, 9 bases at V and 7 bases at J, with 24 bases in the middle. CDR3 DNA: TGTGCCAGCGCAGGGGCAGGCAAACGAATGGGTGGCTACACCTTC. Translated: CASAGAGKRMGGYTF.

This chain links TRBV28 with TRBJ2-7, with D perhaps TRBD2 (6 bases). Trimming stripped 5 bases from V and 6 bases from J, with 14 bases between. The germline V gene encodes CDR1 MDHEN and CDR2 SYDVKM. The CDR3 runs to 13 residues. The CDR3 region has the DNA TGTGCCAGCAGTAGGGACTCCCTGGGCGAGCAGTACTTC. Translating gives CASSRDSLGEQYF.

The rearrangement uses TRBV29-1 and TRBJ2-2; 10 bases match TRBD1. Unmatched junction bases numbered 3, after V lost 5 bases and J lost 3 bases. Germline assignment: CDR1 SQVTM and CDR2 ANQGSEA. This CDR3 is built from 14 residues. CDR3 amino acids: CSVPGQGHTGELFF. DNA for the CDR3: TGCAGCGTTCCGGGACAGGGGCACACCGGGGAGCTGTTTTTT.

This chain joins TRBV6-5 and TRBJ2-7; 9 bases are shared with TRBD2. This CDR3 is 15 amino acids long. V lost 4 bases, J lost 4 bases, and 8 bases stayed unmatched. The germline gives CDR1 MNHEY, CDR2 SVGAGI. The CDR3 region is CASSLGAGGRYEQYF. CDR3 bases: TGTGCCAGCAGTTTAGGGGCGGGGGGGCGGTACGAGCAGTACTTC.

The chain recombines TRBV6-1 with TRBJ1-2; TRBD1 matches at 7 bases. The CDR3 extends over 15 amino acids. Germline CDR1 is MNHNS and CDR2 is SASEGT. V dropped 2 bases and J dropped 4; count of bases not matched to a gene: 7. The CDR3 sequence is CASSEHPQGTYGYTF. CDR3 DNA: TGTGCCAGCAGTGAACACCCACAGGGGACCTATGGCTACACCTTC.

J is TRBJ2-1 and V is TRBV6-4; 7 nucleotides line up with TRBD1. After removal of 6 bases from V and 1 base from J, the junction contained 3 bases not matched to a gene. Per germline, CDR1 MRHNA and CDR2 SNTAGT. The length of the CDR3 is 14 residues. CDR3 region: CASSTGQSYNEQFF. The CDR3 bases are TGTGCCAGCAGCACGGGACAGTCCTACAATGAGCAGTTCTTC.

J is TRBJ2-7 and V is TRBV19; 9 positions match TRBD1. V gave up 8 bases and J gave up 4 bases; unmatched junction bases: 6. CDR1 and CDR2 from the germline V gene are LNHDA and SQIVND (reference sequence). The CDR3 length is 13 residues. CDR3 nucleotides: TGTGCCAGTGCGCGGACAGGGGTTTACGAGCAGTACTTC. Protein: CASARTGVYEQYF.

This chain links TRBV6-5 with TRBJ2-7; 9 bases match TRBD1. V gave up 2 bases and J gave up 6 bases; unmatched junction bases: 11. CDR3 length: 16 residues. Germline V gene lookup returns CDR1 MNHEY and CDR2 SVGAGI. Here the CDR3 reads CASSYPTPGQGGEQYF. The CDR3 bases are TGTGCCAGCAGTTACCCTACGCCGGGACAGGGTGGCGAGCAGTACTTC.

The V call is TRBV18, the J call TRBJ2-3; D possibly corresponds to TRBD2 (5 bases). The CDR3 totals 13 residues. The V end lost 4 bases, the J end lost 2 bases, and 7 bases lay between the germline ends. Germline V lookup: CDR1 KGHSH, CDR2 LQKENI. CDR3 bases: TGTGCCAGCTCACGGGAGTTCACAGATACGCAGTATTTT. Translating it yields CASSREFTDTQYF.